The next 11 T cell receptor beta chains were all read from a single sample in a study of T cell responses to AZD1222 COVID-19 vaccine. Clones were sequenced by immunoSEQ multiplex PCR, and TCRdb holds only the in-frame ones, with some missing. The sample shows more than 85,000 clones, 70% to 90% of them seen only once. This specimen consisted of peripheral blood, obtained 28 days after the second AZD1222 dose. Receptors were obtained from an adult who received the AZD1222 COVID-19 vaccine.

The chain recombines TRBV7-9 with TRBJ1-5, with TRBD1 as a possible D gene (5 bases). Trimming removed 2 bases from V and 1 base from J, with 12 bases in between. Germline CDR1 reads SEHNR; CDR2 reads FQNEAQ (reference sequence). CDR3 length: 16 amino acids. In nucleotides, the CDR3 is TGTGCCAGCAGCTTAACCTCCGCAGGGAGCAATCAGCCCCAGCATTTT. Protein product: CASSLTSAGSNQPQHF.

The chain combines TRBV7-2 with TRBJ2-1, with 13 bases identical to TRBD2. Germline trimming cut 3 bases from V and 6 bases from J; bases unmatched to any gene: 11. The CDR3 sequence is 18 residues long. Germline-derived CDR1 and CDR2 are SGHTA and FQGNSA. CDR3 residues: CASSFPELAGGLVNEQFF. CDR3 coding DNA: TGTGCCAGCAGCTTTCCAGAACTAGCGGGGGGGCTAGTCAATGAGCAGTTCTTC.

The DNA of the CDR3 is TGTGCCAGCAGCTCCAACACGGAGAAAGCTTTCTTT. It yields the protein CASSSNTEKAFF. The V gene is TRBV5-8, the J gene TRBJ1-1; D gene ambiguous. CDR1 is SGHTS and CDR2 is YDEGEE in the germline V gene. V lost 3 bases to trimming and J lost 9 bases, with 12 bases between them. The CDR3 totals 12 residues.

The rearrangement links TRBV13 to TRBJ2-2, with 8 positions matching TRBD2. Germline values: CDR1 PRHDT, CDR2 FYEKMQ (reference sequence). The CDR3 extends over 16 amino acids. The ends lost 2 bases at V and 6 bases at J; junction bases unmatched: 8. This CDR3 is CASSLRSGRDAGELFF. The CDR3 nucleotides are TGTGCCAGCAGCTTAAGGAGCGGGAGAGATGCCGGGGAGCTGTTTTTT.

The genes are TRBV2 and TRBJ2-1, with 8 bases lining up with TRBD2. CDR1 is SNHLY and CDR2 is FYNNEI in the germline V gene. V was clipped by 9 bases and J by 6 bases; unmatched bases: 13. CDR3 length equals 15 residues. The CDR3 sequence: CARRSGLVFSNEQFF. The CDR3 DNA follows: TGTGCCAGAAGATCGGGACTAGTTTTTTCCAATGAGCAGTTCTTC.

CDR3 residues: CASSLGGLNTEAFF. The CDR3 region has the DNA TGCGCCAGCAGCTTGGGGGGATTGAACACTGAAGCTTTCTTT. The V gene is TRBV5-1, the J gene TRBJ1-1; the D is unclear. V was shortened by 0 bases and J by 0 bases, with 6 bases between the two germline ends. The CDR3 has 14 amino acids. Germline CDR1 is SGHRS and CDR2 is YFSETQ.

This chain uses TRBV7-9 with TRBJ1-5; 12 positions match TRBD1. Germline V gives CDR1 SEHNR, CDR2 FQNEAQ (reference sequence). V lost 6 bases and J lost 2; bases outside the gene matches: 8. This CDR3 contains 17 residues. CDR3 DNA: TGTGCCAGCAGTCCGGGACAGGGGGCTGGAGGCAATCAGCCCCAGCATTTT. The encoded protein is CASSPGQGAGGNQPQHF.

This chain connects TRBV7-9 to TRBJ1-5; D remains unclear. The V end was cut by 1 base, the J end by 0 bases, with 13 bases between. In germline, CDR1 is SEHNR, CDR2 FQNEAQ (reference sequence). CDR3 size: 17 residues. The CDR3 nucleotides read TGTGCCAGCAGCTTAGTAATGGCCGGAGATAGCAATCAGCCCCAGCATTTT. Residues: CASSLVMAGDSNQPQHF.

The chain carries TRBV15 and TRBJ1-4; tentatively, D is TRBD1 (5 bases). Trimming cost V 0 bases and J 8 bases, with 13 bases left between them. The CDR3 is made up of 15 amino acids. CDR1 and CDR2 from the germline V gene are LNHNV and YYDKDF (reference sequence). CDR3 coding DNA: TGTGCCACCAGCAGAGATGGTCAGGGTTGGGAAAAACTGTTTTTT. The encoded protein is CATSRDGQGWEKLFF.

V usage is TRBV21-1 and J usage is TRBJ1-1; the table gives TRBD1 as D, unverified against the DNA. TRBV21-1 is labeled a pseudogene. This CDR3 region has 16 residues. The DNA of the CDR3 is TGTGCCAGCAGCAAAGGGCACAGGGGGTCGGGCACTGAAGCTTTCTTT. Protein sequence: CASSKGHRGSGTEAFF.

This clone has a handful of counts. This chain uses TRBV7-9 with TRBJ2-1, with D possibly called TRBD1 or TRBD2 (5 bases each). Germline V gene data show CDR1 as SEHNR and CDR2 as FQNEAQ (reference sequence). V lost 3 bases to trimming and J lost 7 bases, with 13 bases between them. This CDR3 has 14 residues. The CDR3 region is CASSLSGTTNEQFF. For the CDR3, the DNA is TGTGCCAGCAGCTTGTCCGGGACCACTAATGAGCAGTTCTTC.